A selection of T cell receptor beta chains follows, all from one sample in a study of radiotherapy plus CTLA-4 blockade in lung cancer. Clones were read by immunoSEQ multiplex PCR, and TCRdb kept only the in-frame ones, dropping some. The repertoire includes tens of thousands of clones, around 80% of them detected once, and about a sixth sits in the top ten. The sample consisted of peripheral blood, taken from a patient treated with radiotherapy plus ipilimumab. These receptors all stem from a human donor with non-small cell lung cancer that progressed on radiotherapy plus ipilimumab. The CDR3 runs from the conserved cysteine through the conserved F or W. A D gene is named only where the DNA matches it firmly. Expanded clones get a size class; other rows say once, few or many, or leave the size out.

abundance: NA; j_gene: TRBJ1-5; d_gene: NA; v_gene: TRBV5-1; CDR3nt: TGCGCCAGCAGCTTGGGCCAGGGGAGTCAGCCCCAGCATTTT; CDR3aa: CASSLGQGSQPQHF
abundance: NA; j_gene: TRBJ2-5; d_gene: TRBD2; v_gene: TRBV29-1; CDR3nt: TGCAGCGTAGTACTAGCGGGAGGGCCCTATGAGACCCAGTACTTC; CDR3aa: CSVVLAGGPYETQYF
abundance: NA; j_gene: TRBJ2-7; d_gene: TRBD1; v_gene: TRBV5-1; CDR3nt: TGCGCCAGCGGACCACAGGGGGCCTCCTACGAGCAGTACTTC; CDR3aa: CASGPQGASYEQYF
abundance: NA; j_gene: TRBJ2-3; d_gene: NA; v_gene: TRBV6-6; CDR3nt: TGTGCCACCACGAAGGGCTCCGTCACAGATACGCAGTATTTT; CDR3aa: CATTKGSVTDTQYF
abundance: NA; j_gene: TRBJ2-1; d_gene: TRBD1; v_gene: TRBV15; CDR3nt: TGTGCCACCAGCAGAGATAGGACAGGATACAATGAGCAGTTCTTC; CDR3aa: CATSRDRTGYNEQFF
abundance: few; j_gene: TRBJ2-5; d_gene: NA; v_gene: TRBV18; CDR3nt: TGTGCCAGCTCACCACCGTGGGGGCGGGAGACCCAGTACTTC; CDR3aa: CASSPPWGRETQYF
abundance: NA; j_gene: TRBJ1-4; d_gene: NA; v_gene: TRBV10-3; CDR3nt: TGTGCCATCAGTGAGGGACAGAAAGGTGAAAAACTGTTTTTT; CDR3aa: CAISEGQKGEKLFF
abundance: NA; j_gene: TRBJ1-1; d_gene: NA; v_gene: TRBV5-5; CDR3nt: TGTGCCAGCAGCTCAGACAGTGTTTGGACTGAAGCTTTCTTT; CDR3aa: CASSSDSVWTEAFF
abundance: NA; j_gene: TRBJ1-5; d_gene: TRBD1; v_gene: TRBV6-1; CDR3nt: TGTGCCAGCAGTGATCGGTACTCACAGGGGCCGTCTTGGCCCCAGCATTTT; CDR3aa: CASSDRYSQGPSWPQHF
abundance: once; j_gene: TRBJ2-1; d_gene: NA; v_gene: TRBV5-1; CDR3nt: TGCGCCAGCAGCCGTGGAGGACAGATATACAATGAGCAGTTCTTC; CDR3aa: CASSRGGQIYNEQFF
abundance: NA; j_gene: TRBJ2-1; d_gene: NA; v_gene: TRBV11-2; CDR3nt: TGTGCCAGCAGCTTATACCCGATACCCTACAATGAGCAGTTCTTC; CDR3aa: CASSLYPIPYNEQFF
abundance: NA; j_gene: TRBJ2-1; d_gene: NA; v_gene: TRBV4-3; CDR3nt: TGCGCCAGCAGCCAAGATGGGGTGCTGAGCTCCTACAATGAGCAGTTCTTC; CDR3aa: CASSQDGVLSSYNEQFF
abundance: NA; j_gene: TRBJ2-5; d_gene: NA; v_gene: TRBV28; CDR3nt: TGTGCCAGCACCGGGGGAGGGGGGTACCAAGAGACCCAGTACTTC; CDR3aa: CASTGGGGYQETQYF
abundance: NA; j_gene: TRBJ2-3; d_gene: NA; v_gene: TRBV11-2; CDR3nt: TGTGCCAGCAGCTACCCCCAGGCTGGAAGGCAGTATTTT; CDR3aa: CASSYPQAGRQYF
abundance: NA; j_gene: TRBJ2-3; d_gene: TRBD1; v_gene: TRBV18; CDR3nt: TGTGCCAGCTCACGGGACAGCAGGGAAGATACGCAGTATTTT; CDR3aa: CASSRDSREDTQYF
abundance: NA; j_gene: TRBJ2-5; d_gene: TRBD1; v_gene: TRBV4-1; CDR3nt: TGCGCCAGCAGCCAAGATCGGGTAGGGGGCATAATAGAGACCCAGTACTTC; CDR3aa: CASSQDRVGGIIETQYF
abundance: NA; j_gene: TRBJ2-2; d_gene: NA; v_gene: TRBV21-1; CDR3nt: TGTGCCAGCAGCAAACGTAGCGCCGGGGAGCTGTTTTTT; CDR3aa: CASSKRSAGELFF
abundance: NA; j_gene: TRBJ2-5; d_gene: TRBD2; v_gene: TRBV7-9; CDR3nt: TGTGCCAGCAGCATAAGCGGGGGGGCCGGAAAGACCCAGTACTTC; CDR3aa: CASSISGGAGKTQYF
abundance: NA; j_gene: TRBJ1-4; d_gene: TRBD1; v_gene: TRBV19; CDR3nt: TGTGCCAGTAGCCGGACAGGGGGGCGGACGGCAACTAATGAAAAACTGTTTTTT; CDR3aa: CASSRTGGRTATNEKLFF
abundance: few; j_gene: TRBJ2-7; d_gene: NA; v_gene: TRBV5-1; CDR3nt: TGCGCCAGCAGGGATTCGTTCTACGAGCAGTACTTC; CDR3aa: CASRDSFYEQYF
abundance: NA; j_gene: TRBJ2-5; d_gene: NA; v_gene: TRBV6-5; CDR3nt: TGTGCCAGCAGTTCCCTGACAGAGACCCAGTACTTC; CDR3aa: CASSSLTETQYF
abundance: once; j_gene: TRBJ2-1; d_gene: NA; v_gene: TRBV5-4; CDR3nt: TGTGCCAGCAGCTTTTCGACAGCGCCCTACAATGAGCAGTTCTTC; CDR3aa: CASSFSTAPYNEQFF
abundance: NA; j_gene: TRBJ2-1; d_gene: NA; v_gene: TRBV1; CDR3nt: TGCACCAGCAGCCAGGGACTAGCGGGGGGGCCAGCCTACAATGAGCAGTTCTTC; CDR3aa: CTSSQGLAGGPAYNEQFF
abundance: few; j_gene: TRBJ1-2; d_gene: NA; v_gene: TRBV7-9; CDR3nt: TGTGCCAGCAGCGCGGGACGGGTAGGGTATGGCTACACCTTC; CDR3aa: CASSAGRVGYGYTF
abundance: NA; j_gene: TRBJ2-1; d_gene: NA; v_gene: TRBV7-9; CDR3nt: TGTGCCAGCAGCCCTTCAGGGCAGCAGTTCTTC; CDR3aa: CASSPSGQQFF
abundance: NA; j_gene: TRBJ1-1; d_gene: NA; v_gene: TRBV28; CDR3nt: TGTGCCAGCATCCAGAACACTGAAGCTTTCTTT; CDR3aa: CASIQNTEAFF
abundance: NA; j_gene: TRBJ1-1; d_gene: TRBD1; v_gene: TRBV29-1; CDR3nt: TGCAGCGTTGAAGATGGGACAGGGTCGGCGAATGAAGCTTTCTTT; CDR3aa: CSVEDGTGSANEAFF
abundance: NA; j_gene: TRBJ2-3; d_gene: TRBD1; v_gene: TRBV10-3; CDR3nt: TGTGCCATCACTACACAGGGGGCTCGCACAGATACGCAGTATTTT; CDR3aa: CAITTQGARTDTQYF
abundance: few; j_gene: TRBJ1-2; d_gene: NA; v_gene: TRBV7-2; CDR3nt: TGTGCCAGCAGCTTGTGGGACGGAGGGACTTATGGCTACACCTTC; CDR3aa: CASSLWDGGTYGYTF
abundance: NA; j_gene: TRBJ1-2; d_gene: NA; v_gene: TRBV9; CDR3nt: TGTGCCAGCAGCGTAGACGGGGGCTCTACTGGCTATGGCTACACCTTC; CDR3aa: CASSVDGGSTGYGYTF
abundance: NA; j_gene: TRBJ2-7; d_gene: TRBD1; v_gene: TRBV4-1; CDR3nt: TGCGCCAGCAGCCAAGATTGGGACAGCTCGACCTACGAGCAGTACTTC; CDR3aa: CASSQDWDSSTYEQYF
abundance: NA; j_gene: TRBJ2-5; d_gene: TRBD1; v_gene: TRBV6-6; CDR3nt: TGTGCCAGCAGTGGGACAGGGGGATTAGAGACCCAGTACTTC; CDR3aa: CASSGTGGLETQYF